The next 24 T cell receptor beta chains were all read from a single sample in a study of memory CD4+ T cells and cytomegalovirus serostatus. Profiling relied on immunoSEQ multiplex PCR, and the TCRdb table lists in-frame clones only, not all of them. The data show some 50,000 clones, with around 76% seen just once and around 1.6% held by the top ten. Single viable CD3+CD4+CD8-CD45RO+ cells were sorted as the memory CD4+ T cells. The material sequenced was memory CD4+ T cells from blood. The origin of the receptors is an adult in good health and CMV-seronegative.

CDR3 loop: CASSLIQENSPLHF. CDR3 DNA sequence: TGTGCCAGCAGTTTAATACAAGAGAATTCACCCCTCCACTTT. The chain recombines TRBV28 with TRBJ1-6, with D uncertain. The CDR3 is 14 residues long. Trimming removed 2 bases at V and 7 bases at J, with 9 bases between. From germline, CDR1 is MDHEN and CDR2 SYDVKM.

The rearrangement joins TRBV10-1 to TRBJ2-3; a weak D match, TRBD1 (6 bases). From germline, CDR1 is WNHNN and CDR2 SYGVQD (reference sequence). V lost 6 bases and J lost 2, with 18 bases in between. CDR3 length: 16 amino acids. This CDR3 is CASSRAPGQSTDTQYF. The DNA of the CDR3 is TGCGCCAGCAGCCGTGCCCCGGGACAATCCACAGATACGCAGTATTTT.

This chain connects TRBV5-4 to TRBJ2-7, with D tentatively TRBD1 or TRBD2 (5 bases each). Trimming removed 4 bases from V and 6 bases from J, with 14 bases in between. Germline V gene data show CDR1 as SGHNT and CDR2 as YYREEE (reference sequence). The length of the CDR3 is 13 residues. In DNA, the CDR3 is TGTGCCAGCAGCCCGGGCAGGGCGGGCGAGCAGTACTTC. Its translation is CASSPGRAGEQYF.

V and J are TRBV7-2 and TRBJ2-5; TRBD1 might be the D (5 bases). Germline CDR1 reads SGHTA; CDR2 reads FQGNSA. The CDR3 runs to 14 residues. Trimming cost V 1 base and J 0 bases, with 6 bases left between them. The CDR3 loop is CASSLEQDQETQYF. The CDR3 nucleotides are TGTGCCAGCAGCTTAGAACAGGACCAAGAGACCCAGTACTTC.

This clone was detected a few times. The chain joins TRBV7-2 to TRBJ1-5; TRBD1 is a possible D gene (6 bases). This CDR3 comprises 14 residues. V lost 4 bases and J 2 bases, leaving 9 bases between the germline ends. CDR1 is SGHTA and CDR2 is FQGNSA in the germline V gene. DNA for the CDR3: TGTGCCAGCAGCTCCTACAGGGGCAATCAGCCCCAGCATTTT. As protein: CASSSYRGNQPQHF.

The chain employs TRBV6-1 and TRBJ1-1; TRBD1 might be the D (5 bases). CDR1 and CDR2 (germline): MNHNS, SASEGT. CDR3 length: 13 residues. Deletions cut 4 bases from V and 4 bases from J, with 10 bases between. The CDR3 DNA reads TGTGCCAGCAGTGTCAGGGCCCCCACTGAAGCTTTCTTT. Translating gives CASSVRAPTEAFF.

The V gene is TRBV12-1, the J gene TRBJ1-2. TRBV12-1 is given as a pseudogene. The CDR3 is made up of 15 amino acids. CDR3 sequence reads: CASSFAVNSNYGYTF. CDR3 coding DNA: TGTGCCAGCAGCTTTGCCGTGAATTCTAACTATGGCTACACCTTC.

The gene calls are TRBV5-6 and TRBJ1-2; 7 bases line up with TRBD1. Germline CDR1 and CDR2: SGHDT and YYEEEE. The junction had 14 bases not matched to a gene; V was cut back by 4 bases and J by 8 bases. The CDR3 runs to 15 residues. CDR3 sequence: CASSRGDRLDGGYTF. The CDR3 coding sequence is TGTGCCAGCAGCCGGGGGGACAGACTGGATGGGGGCTACACCTTC.

This clone was seen just once. The V call is TRBV5-4, the J call TRBJ1-1; TRBD1 matches at 7 bases. The V segment lost 4 bases and the J segment 1 base; nucleotides outside the gene matches: 10. CDR1 is SGHNT, CDR2 YYREEE, per germline (reference sequence). The CDR3 is 16 amino acids. The CDR3 here is CASSQQGRGGNTEAFF. The CDR3 region has the DNA TGTGCCAGCAGCCAACAGGGGCGGGGTGGGAACACTGAAGCTTTCTTT. The variable domain in full, completed from reference TRBV5-4 and TRBJ1-1, reads ETGVTQSPTHLIKTRGQQVTLRCSSQSGHNTVSWYQQALGQGPQFIFQYYREEENGRGNFPPRFSGLQFPNYSSELNVNALELDDSALYLCASSQQGRGGNTEAFFGQGTRLTVV.

The chain combines TRBV5-5 with TRBJ2-5; tentative D call: TRBD1 (6 bases). The CDR3 contains 12 residues. The germline gives CDR1 SGHKS, CDR2 YYEKEE (reference sequence). The V end lost 0 bases, the J end lost 7 bases, and 7 bases lay between the germline ends. The CDR3 sequence: CASSLGGGTQYF. For the CDR3, the DNA is TGTGCCAGCAGCTTGGGAGGGGGGACCCAGTACTTC.

This chain links TRBV30 with TRBJ2-1; D ambiguous. This CDR3 contains 11 residues. V dropped 1 base and J dropped 10 bases, with 8 bases sitting between them. CDR1 and CDR2 (germline): GTSNPN, SVGIG (reference sequence). DNA of the CDR3: TGTGCCTGGAGTGAAAGGGTAGAGCAGTTCTTC. Translation gives CAWSERVEQFF.

J is TRBJ2-2 and V is TRBV18, with 11 bases matching TRBD1. Trimming removed 2 bases from V and 5 bases from J; junction bases left unmatched: 7. The CDR3 loop spans 17 amino acids. The germline gives CDR1 KGHSH, CDR2 LQKENI. The CDR3 reads CASSPRPGTGGTGELFF. CDR3 nucleotides: TGTGCCAGCTCACCAAGACCCGGGACAGGGGGAACCGGGGAGCTGTTTTTT.

This clone was recorded once. The J gene is TRBJ1-1, the V gene TRBV28, with D possibly matching TRBD1 (5 bases). V was clipped by 6 bases and J by 4 bases, with 9 bases between them. Germline CDR1 reads MDHEN; CDR2 reads SYDVKM. CDR3 size: 12 residues. The DNA for the CDR3 is TGTGCCAGCAGCCGTGGGGGCACTGAAGCTTTCTTT. It specifies CASSRGGTEAFF.

The chain carries TRBV21-1 and TRBJ2-2; whether TRBD2, the table's D call, matches the DNA was not checked. TRBV21-1 counts as a pseudogene. CDR3 length: 16 residues. CDR3 nucleotides: TGTGCCAGCAGCAAAGTTGGAGACTCGAACACCGGGGAGCTGTTTTTT. This encodes CASSKVGDSNTGELFF.

The CDR3 is CASSSINEQFF. CDR3 sequence (DNA): TGTGCCAGCAGCTCGATCAATGAGCAGTTCTTC. The chain links TRBV5-4 to TRBJ2-1, with unresolved D. V was cut by 3 bases and J by 6 bases, with 4 bases left in between. Germline V CDR1 and CDR2: SGHNT, YYREEE (reference sequence). The CDR3 extends over 11 amino acids.

This chain uses TRBV7-2 with TRBJ2-5, with 8 bases identical to TRBD1. The J call is in doubt because the DNA end fits TRBJ2-7 better. This CDR3 comprises 14 residues. In germline, CDR1 is SGHTA, CDR2 FQGNSA. This chain's CDR3 is CASSVGQASYEQYF. The CDR3 DNA reads as TGTGCCAGCAGCGTGGGACAGGCCAGCTACGAGCAGTACTTC.

The chain is built from TRBV28 and TRBJ1-6; D remains unclear. Germline CDR1 reads MDHEN; CDR2 reads SYDVKM. This CDR3 contains 14 residues. V dropped 4 bases and J dropped 11 bases, with 15 bases sitting between them. The CDR3 protein is CASSYGSSRTPLHF. CDR3 in DNA: TGTGCCAGCAGTTACGGCAGTAGTAGGACACCCCTCCACTTT. Looking up the rest from reference TRBV28 and TRBJ1-6 gives the full variable domain: DVKVTQSSRYLVKRTGEKVFLECVQDMDHENMFWYRQDPGLGLRLIYFSYDVKMKEKGDIPEGYSVSREKKERFSLILESASTNQTSMYLCASSYGSSRTPLHFGNGTRLTVT.

The gene calls are TRBV11-2 and TRBJ2-5; 10 bases align to TRBD1. This CDR3 is 15 amino acids long. Trimming cost V 5 bases and J 4 bases; bases outside gene matches: 7. Germline CDR1 and CDR2: SGHAT and FQNNGV. CDR3 protein: CASSPRTGGGETQYF. The CDR3 region has the DNA TGTGCCAGCAGCCCCCGGACAGGGGGAGGAGAGACCCAGTACTTC.

The chain recombines TRBV28 with TRBJ2-7; 9 bases fit TRBD1. The CDR3 has 15 amino acids. With V trimmed by 4 bases and J by 4 bases, 8 bases remained unmatched. Germline V lookup: CDR1 MDHEN, CDR2 SYDVKM. CDR3 DNA sequence: TGTGCCAGCAGTTCAAAGGGACAGGGTGCATACGAGCAGTACTTC. As protein: CASSSKGQGAYEQYF. The whole variable domain, remainder taken from reference TRBV28 and TRBJ2-7, is DVKVTQSSRYLVKRTGEKVFLECVQDMDHENMFWYRQDPGLGLRLIYFSYDVKMKEKGDIPEGYSVSREKKERFSLILESASTNQTSMYLCASSSKGQGAYEQYFGPGTRLTVT.

This clone is a singleton in its sample. The chain joins TRBV7-2 to TRBJ1-2; possibly TRBD1 for D (5 bases). CDR1 and CDR2 from the germline V gene are SGHTA and FQGNSA. Between the trimmed V and J ends, which lost 1 base and 5 bases, there was a span of 17 bases. The CDR3 is made up of 16 amino acids. Written as DNA, the CDR3 is TGTGCCAGCAGCTTAGTGGCTAGGCAGGGAGGGTATGGCTACACCTTC. Translating gives CASSLVARQGGYGYTF.

The rearrangement joins TRBV6-5 to TRBJ1-2, with D possibly matching TRBD1 (6 bases). The CDR3 length is 13 residues. Germline V gives CDR1 MNHEY, CDR2 SVGAGI. V lost 5 bases and J 8 bases, leaving 15 bases between the germline ends. The CDR3 DNA follows: TGTGCCAGCAGTCCCGGGACAACAGAGGGCTACACCTTC. Translation: CASSPGTTEGYTF.

The CDR3 region is CAIKPGLEAYEQYF. CDR3 sequence (DNA): TGTGCCATCAAGCCGGGACTAGAAGCCTACGAGCAGTACTTC. The V and J genes are TRBV10-3 and TRBJ2-7, with 8 nucleotides matching TRBD2. V lost 7 bases, J lost 2 bases, and 7 bases stayed unmatched. Germline V gives CDR1 ENHRY, CDR2 SYGVKD. The CDR3 runs to 14 residues.

The chain carries TRBV7-9 and TRBJ2-1; D unclear. V shed 4 bases and J shed 0 bases, with 4 bases lying between them. From germline, CDR1 is SEHNR and CDR2 FQNEAQ (reference sequence). The CDR3 totals 13 residues. The CDR3 nucleotides read TGTGCCAGCAGCTCAAACTCCTACAATGAGCAGTTCTTC. Its translation: CASSSNSYNEQFF. The full variable domain, with the rest looked up from reference TRBV7-9 and TRBJ2-1, is DTGVSQNPRHKITKRGQNVTFRCDPISEHNRLYWYRQTLGQGPEFLTYFQNEAQLEKSRLLSDRFSAERPKGSFSTLEIQRTEQGDSAMYLCASSSNSYNEQFFGPGTRLTVL.

This rearrangement joins TRBV4-3 to TRBJ2-3; D uncertain. This CDR3 has 13 amino acids. With 0 bases removed from V and 8 bases from J, the gap between germline ends came to 9 bases. Germline lookup yields CDR1 LGHNA and CDR2 YSLEER. The CDR3 DNA is TGCGCCAGCAGCCAAGATAGGGCGACTACGCAGTATTTT. It specifies CASSQDRATTQYF.